The next 13 T cell receptor beta chains were all read from a single sample in a study of cytomegalovirus exposure and HLA in healthy donors. The assay was immunoSEQ multiplex PCR, and TCRdb's table has in-frame clones only and misses some. The data contain 80,000 to 95,000 clones, approximately 93% of them singletons. The source material was PBMCs. Receptor source: a woman aged 25 to 39 in good health and CMV-seropositive.

V gene TRBV14 combines with J gene TRBJ1-1; 8 positions agree with TRBD1. The ends lost 2 bases at V and 3 bases at J; junction bases unmatched: 5. The CDR3 runs to 15 residues. CDR1 and CDR2 from the germline V gene are SGHDN and FVKESK. CDR3 bases: TGTGCCAGCAGCCAAAGGACAGGGAGACACACTGAAGCTTTCTTT. Translation: CASSQRTGRHTEAFF.

V and J are TRBV27 and TRBJ2-7; 12 nucleotides match TRBD2. Germline assignment: CDR1 MNHEY and CDR2 SMNVEV (reference sequence). The J segment lost 4 bases and the V segment lost 5 bases, leaving 3 bases of the junction unmatched. CDR3 length: 14 amino acids. CDR3 sequence (DNA): TGTGCCAGCAGTCAGACTAGCGGGAGATACGAGCAGTACTTC. Its protein is CASSQTSGRYEQYF.

The rearrangement joins TRBV19 to TRBJ2-7, with a weak D call TRBD2 (5 bases). CDR3 size: 13 residues. The V gene lost 4 bases and the J gene lost 4 bases, with 11 bases spanning the gap. Germline loops: CDR1 LNHDA, CDR2 SQIVND (reference sequence). The CDR3 sequence: CASSTGKGYEQYF. CDR3 nucleotide sequence: TGTGCCAGTAGTACCGGGAAGGGATACGAGCAGTACTTC.

The V and J genes are TRBV6-6 and TRBJ1-2; 7 nucleotides match TRBD1. Germline lookup yields CDR1 MNHNY and CDR2 SVGAGI (reference sequence). The CDR3 sequence is 13 residues long. The J segment lost 0 bases and the V segment lost 10 bases, leaving 5 bases of the junction unmatched. The CDR3 loop is CATADRTNYGYTF. As DNA, the CDR3 is TGTGCCACCGCGGACAGGACTAACTATGGCTACACCTTC.

The chain recombines TRBV15 with TRBJ2-1; 7 nucleotides match TRBD1. Unmatched junction bases numbered 6, after V lost 5 bases and J lost 5 bases. The CDR3 is made up of 14 amino acids. Germline CDR1 and CDR2: LNHNV and YYDKDF (reference sequence). The CDR3 spells CATSPRGTDNEQFF. DNA of the CDR3: TGTGCCACCAGCCCTAGGGGGACAGACAATGAGCAGTTCTTC.

This clone was seen a few times. This sequence joins TRBV10-1 and TRBJ1-5; no firm D call. CDR1 and CDR2 (germline): WNHNN, SYGVQD (reference sequence). This CDR3 is built from 12 residues. V was shortened by 5 bases and J by 8 bases, with 10 bases between the two germline ends. CDR3 sequence reads: CASSRSGEPQHF. In DNA form, the CDR3 reads TGCGCCAGCAGTCGTAGCGGGGAGCCCCAGCATTTT.

This clone was counted only a few times. The chain links TRBV27 to TRBJ1-1; D is possibly TRBD1 (6 bases). This CDR3 has 13 residues. The V and J ends lost 4 bases and 4 bases respectively, with 10 bases between them. Germline loops: CDR1 MNHEY, CDR2 SMNVEV (reference sequence). The CDR3 reads CASSYQGFTEAFF. The CDR3 region has the DNA TGTGCCAGCAGTTATCAGGGGTTCACTGAAGCTTTCTTT.

V gene TRBV11-2 combines with J gene TRBJ2-3; 14 nucleotides match TRBD2. Germline assignment: CDR1 SGHAT and CDR2 FQNNGV. The CDR3 is 17 amino acids. V lost 4 bases and J lost 4; bases outside the gene matches: 7. The DNA for the CDR3 is TGTGCCAGCAGCTCGTACCGACTAGCGGGAGGGGCAGATACGCAGTATTTT. Protein sequence: CASSSYRLAGGADTQYF.

The chain couples TRBV5-5 to TRBJ1-1; no definite D call. The CDR3 length is 13 residues. V was trimmed by 0 bases and J by 7 bases, leaving 10 bases between them. Germline V lookup: CDR1 SGHKS, CDR2 YYEKEE (reference sequence). The CDR3 loop reads CASSLGVEGEAFF. CDR3 DNA: TGTGCCAGCAGCTTGGGAGTCGAGGGTGAAGCTTTCTTT. The full variable domain, completed using reference TRBV5-5 and TRBJ1-1, is DAGVTQSPTHLIKTRGQQVTLRCSPISGHKSVSWYQQVLGQGPQFIFQYYEKEERGRGNFPDRFSARQFPNYSSELNVNALLLGDSALYLCASSLGVEGEAFFGQGTRLTVV.

The rearrangement links TRBV9 to TRBJ1-1; 7 nucleotides align to TRBD1. The CDR3 has 14 amino acids. From germline, CDR1 is SGDLS and CDR2 YYNGEE. J gave up 3 bases and V 6 bases, and 8 bases lay outside the gene matches. The DNA of the CDR3 is TGTGCCAGCAATCGACAGGGCGGGTACACTGAAGCTTTCTTT. This translates into CASNRQGGYTEAFF.

V usage is TRBV14 and J usage is TRBJ2-7; 8 bases are shared with TRBD1. The J segment lost 0 bases and the V segment lost 4 bases, leaving 8 bases of the junction unmatched. Germline CDR1 is SGHDN and CDR2 is FVKESK. The CDR3 runs to 16 residues. This CDR3 reads CASSPPTGVDSYEQYF. CDR3 sequence (DNA): TGTGCCAGCAGCCCTCCGACAGGGGTTGACTCCTACGAGCAGTACTTC. Based on the CDR3 plus reference TRBV14 and TRBJ2-7, the full variable domain is EAGVTQFPSHSVIEKGQTVTLRCDPISGHDNLYWYRRVMGKEIKFLLHFVKESKQDESGMPNNRFLAERTGGTYSTLKVQPAELEDSGVYFCASSPPTGVDSYEQYFGPGTRLTVT.

V is TRBV5-5 and J is TRBJ2-3; TRBD1 aligns across 10 bases. The ends lost 4 bases at V and 0 bases at J; junction bases unmatched: 11. The germline V gene has CDR1 SGHKS and CDR2 YYEKEE (reference sequence). This CDR3 region has 18 residues. The CDR3 region is CASSTTTGGSPSTDTQYF. CDR3 nucleotides: TGTGCCAGCAGCACCACGACAGGGGGCTCCCCTAGCACAGATACGCAGTATTTT.

The chain employs TRBV7-9 and TRBJ1-1; 7 positions agree with TRBD1. Germline V lookup: CDR1 SEHNR, CDR2 FQNEAQ (reference sequence). Trimming at V came to 5 bases and at J to 0 bases, leaving 3 bases not matched to a gene. This CDR3 contains 14 residues. The CDR3: CASSPGQMNTEAFF. The CDR3 DNA sequence: TGTGCCAGCAGCCCGGGACAGATGAACACTGAAGCTTTCTTT.